This T cell receptor beta chain was documented in a study of blood T cell repertoires in COVID-19. Study summary: Samples representing acute and convalescent COVID-19 were sourced from the United States, Italy and Spain. T cells, B-cell-depleted T cells, or PBMCs provided the cDNA or gDNA that served as material.

Source study methods: Amplification of reference gene primers provided the estimated nucleated cell counts. Method: immunoSEQ multiplex PCR; TCRdb's copy keeps in-frame clones and lacks some. That table is the source of V, J and clone size, and D and trimming were worked out from the DNA. Among approximately 210,000 clones listed, around 83% were seen once. This receptor was obtained from a man between 50 and 59 years old with active or convalescent COVID-19. The specimen sequenced was peripheral blood.

CDR3 sequence (DNA): TGTGCCAGCAGCTTAGCCCCAACTAGTTCATCGTACAATGAGCAGTTCTTC. This encodes CASSLAPTSSSYNEQFF. The rearrangement links TRBV11-2 to TRBJ2-1; possibly TRBD2 for D (5 bases). The CDR3 totals 17 residues. Germline values: CDR1 SGHAT, CDR2 FQNNGV. V was clipped by 1 base and J by 4 bases, with 17 bases between them.